This TCR beta chain comes out of a study of shared clonotypes between healthy human individuals. The donors, all of them Caucasian adults, lived in Nashville, Tennessee. The method was immunoSEQ multiplex PCR; TCRdb's version includes in-frame clones alone and lacks a portion of them. This sample has roughly 2.4 million clones; more than 90% occur once, and the top ten carry roughly 0.13%. J gave up 10 bases and V 0 bases, and 10 bases lay outside the gene matches. The CDR3 length is 15 residues. Germline V gene data show CDR1 as MNHNY and CDR2 as SVGAGI (reference sequence). This clone is a singleton in its sample.

Sequenced input: naive CD4+ T cells sorted from blood. The subset is: CD45RA+ positively selected. The chain joins TRBV6-6 to TRBJ2-3; 7 nucleotides line up with TRBD1. This sequence originates from a man aged 18 to 29 in good health. The CDR3: CASSYSSRQGNAQYF. Written as DNA, the CDR3 is TGTGCCAGCAGTTACTCAAGTCGACAGGGTAACGCGCAGTATTTT.